This T cell receptor beta chain was captured in a study of blood T cell repertoires in COVID-19. Study summary: From the United States, Italy and Spain came samples of acute and convalescent COVID-19.

Data came from immunoSEQ multiplex PCR; TCRdb stores just in-frame clones and leaves some out. The top ten clones hold approximately 2% of a sample with about 250,000 clones, around nine tenths of them seen once. Residents of 24 US areas, aged about 18 to 95 years, made up the participants. Each participant's cohort was designated according to participant-reported clinical history. CDR1 is SGHRS and CDR2 is YFSETQ in the germline V gene. Trimming cost V 0 bases and J 1 base; bases outside gene matches: 4. CDR3 size: 16 residues. The receptor's source is a woman in her late teens or twenties who had recovered from COVID-19. Sequencing was carried out using PBMCs or T cells enriched from blood (not recorded which). The chain employs TRBV5-1 and TRBJ2-3; 8 bases agree with TRBD1. CDR3 coding DNA: TGCGCCAGCAGCTTGGCGCCGGGACAGGGCACAGATACGCAGTATTTT. It translates to CASSLAPGQGTDTQYF.